The 32 T cell receptor beta chains given below trace back to one sample, sequenced in a study of human T cells and chemical hapten exposure (dated by TCRdb to the early 2020s). What the time point label conveys for this sample: patch test 1, 2 weeks after DPC sensitization. Explained via the paper, the treatment or condition label denotes: therapeutic diphenylcyclopropenone sensitization with weekly scalp DPC. Libraries were made using RACE. Data came from a NextSeq 500. Through fastp at Q25 and MiXCR, TCRdb rebuilt clones from the public reads, retaining in-frame beta chains. Rows are unified per CDR3 protein, each entry keeping the most common DNA and genes. The sample table records more than 65,000 distinct CDR3 sequences; approximately 32% of these occur just once. The ten largest clones represent about 9.6% of the sample. Source: whole blood, taken in connection with sensitization to the hapten diphenylcyclopropenone (DPC). All receptors derive from a man aged 35 to 55 with alopecia areata. Some clones in this sample may be carry-over from other donors' samples.

The sample holds one count of this clonotype. The CDR3 nucleotides are TGTGCCAGCAGATGGAGCGGGGGCTCCTACGAGCAGTACTTC. Protein sequence: CASRWSGGSYEQYF. The chain employs TRBV28 and TRBJ2-7; 8 bases agree with TRBD2. This CDR3 has 14 residues. J lost 0 bases, V lost 6 bases, and 4 bases had no gene match. Germline V gene sequence: CDR1 MDHEN, CDR2 SYDVKM.

This clonotype has a handful of counts. The chain couples TRBV20-1 to TRBJ2-3; 11 bases match TRBD2. Germline CDR1 DFQATT, CDR2 SNEGSKA (reference sequence). With V trimmed by 0 bases and J by 2 bases, 10 bases remained unmatched. The CDR3 is 18 amino acids. CDR3 sequence: CSARDPSGTSGSTDTQYF. The DNA of the CDR3 is TGCAGTGCTAGAGACCCCTCCGGGACTAGCGGATCCACAGATACGCAGTATTTT.

The rearrangement joins TRBV4-2 to TRBJ2-7; perhaps TRBD2 as D (5 bases). The CDR3 runs to 15 residues. V was pared by 0 bases and J by 6 bases, with 15 bases between. CDR1 LGHNA and CDR2 YNFKEQ come from the germline V gene. In nucleotides, the CDR3 is TGTGCCAGCAGCCAAGAGGCGGGCACTAGGGCCGAGCAGTACTTC. It encodes CASSQEAGTRAEQYF.

The chain carries TRBV6-2 or TRBV6-3 and TRBJ1-4, with 9 nucleotides matching TRBD1. Per germline, CDR1 MNHEY and CDR2 SVGEGT. V lost 4 bases and J lost 8; bases outside the gene matches: 8. CDR3 length: 15 amino acids. The CDR3 loop is CASSSTGTGREKLFF. The DNA for the CDR3 is TGTGCCAGCAGTTCCACCGGGACAGGGAGAGAAAAACTGTTTTTT.

The V and J genes are TRBV7-8 and TRBJ1-4; D might be TRBD1 (6 bases). With 4 bases removed from V and 4 bases from J, the gap between germline ends came to 13 bases. The V gene's germline CDR1 is SGHVS and CDR2 FQNEAQ. The CDR3 runs 15 residues. The CDR3 loop reads CASSSGTQDNEKLFF. The DNA of the CDR3 is TGTGCCAGCAGCTCAGGGACACAGGATAATGAAAAACTGTTTTTT.

This clonotype was seen a handful of times. The chain couples TRBV28 to TRBJ2-7; TRBD2 aligns across 9 bases. With V trimmed by 2 bases and J by 7 bases, 3 bases remained unmatched. Per the germline V gene, CDR1 is MDHEN and CDR2 is SYDVKM. This CDR3 has 13 amino acids. CDR3 in DNA: TGTGCCAGCAGTTTAGCGGGAGGGGCTGAGCAGTACTTC. Translating gives CASSLAGGAEQYF.

This clonotype was found a few times. The chain combines TRBV20-1 with TRBJ2-1, with TRBD2 matching 12 bases. This CDR3 comprises 15 residues. The germline V gene has CDR1 DFQATT and CDR2 SNEGSKA (reference sequence). Trimming took 6 bases from V and 9 from J; bases not matched to a gene: 12. The CDR3 spells CSARPGASGRAEQFF. CDR3 DNA sequence: TGCAGTGCGAGGCCCGGGGCTAGCGGGAGGGCTGAGCAGTTCTTC.

The chain uses TRBV9 and TRBJ2-3; D call uncertain. Germline CDR1 reads SGDLS; CDR2 reads YYNGEE. The CDR3 consists of 16 residues. The V end lost 0 bases, the J end lost 0 bases, and 11 bases lay between the germline ends. CDR3 residues: CASSVENGLSTDTQYF. The DNA for the CDR3 is TGTGCCAGCAGCGTAGAAAACGGGCTGAGCACAGATACGCAGTATTTT.

The chain is built from TRBV28 and TRBJ2-1; 13 bases map to TRBD2. J lost 8 bases, V lost 6 bases, and 13 bases had no gene match. Germline CDR1 and CDR2: MDHEN and SYDVKM. The CDR3 has 17 amino acids. The CDR3 reads CASRPLQLAGGYDEQFF. Here the CDR3 DNA reads TGTGCCAGCAGACCCCTCCAACTAGCGGGAGGGTACGATGAGCAGTTCTTC. The full variable domain, its missing parts supplied by reference TRBV28 and TRBJ2-1, is DVKVTQSSRYLVKRTGEKVFLECVQDMDHENMFWYRQDPGLGLRLIYFSYDVKMKEKGDIPEGYSVSREKKERFSLILESASTNQTSMYLCASRPLQLAGGYDEQFFGPGTRLTVL.

This rearrangement joins TRBV20-1 to TRBJ1-2; 11 bases align to TRBD1. CDR1 is DFQATT and CDR2 is SNEGSKA in the germline V gene (reference sequence). The J segment lost 3 bases and the V segment lost 6 bases, leaving 6 bases of the junction unmatched. This CDR3 region has 14 residues. CDR3 in DNA: TGCAGTGCCCCCCCGGGACAGGGGGACTATGGCTACACCTTC. Its protein product is CSAPPGQGDYGYTF.

The CDR3 bases are TGTGCAGGAGGAGGACAGTACGTCAATCAGCCCCAGCATTTT. It codes for CAGGGQYVNQPQHF. The chain has TRBV19 and TRBJ1-5, with a tentative D call TRBD1 (6 bases). Germline CDR1 reads LNHDA; CDR2 reads SQIVND (reference sequence). This CDR3 has 14 amino acids. The complete variable domain, with remaining parts taken from reference TRBV19 and TRBJ1-5, reads DGGITQSPKYLFRKEGQNVTLSCEQNLNHDAMYWYRQDPGQGLRLIYYSQIVNDFQKGDIAEGYSVSREKKESFPLTVTSAQKNPTAFYLCAGGGQYVNQPQHFGDGTRLSIL.

The rearrangement uses TRBV28 and TRBJ1-1; D is perhaps TRBD1 (5 bases). V shed 3 bases and J shed 4 bases, with 12 bases lying between them. CDR3 length: 14 residues. Per the germline V gene, CDR1 is MDHEN and CDR2 is SYDVKM. The CDR3 sequence is CASSLLFQGTEAFF. Written as DNA, the CDR3 is TGTGCCAGCAGTTTGCTCTTCCAGGGCACTGAAGCTTTCTTT.

V and J are TRBV28 and TRBJ2-1, with D unresolved. V dropped 10 bases and J dropped 0 bases, with 16 bases sitting between them. CDR1 and CDR2 (germline): MDHEN, SYDVKM. CDR3 length: 15 residues. The CDR3 protein is CATNGLPSSYNEQFF. Written as DNA, the CDR3 is TGTGCCACCAACGGGCTACCGAGCTCCTACAATGAGCAGTTCTTC. The entire variable domain, with the rest obtained from reference TRBV28 and TRBJ2-1, is as follows: DVKVTQSSRYLVKRTGEKVFLECVQDMDHENMFWYRQDPGLGLRLIYFSYDVKMKEKGDIPEGYSVSREKKERFSLILESASTNQTSMYLCATNGLPSSYNEQFFGPGTRLTVL.

V usage is TRBV7-2 and J usage is TRBJ2-5; D uncertain. The V gene's germline CDR1 is SGHTA and CDR2 FQGNSA. V lost 8 bases to trimming and J lost 5 bases, with 15 bases between them. The CDR3 totals 13 residues. DNA of the CDR3: TGTGCCAGCCGGCGAGGACGGATGGAGACCCAGTACTTC. Protein product: CASRRGRMETQYF.

V gene TRBV2 combines with J gene TRBJ1-1; D not resolved. V was clipped by 10 bases and J by 2 bases, with 14 bases between them. The length of the CDR3 is 13 residues. Per germline, CDR1 SNHLY and CDR2 FYNNEI. CDR3 loop: CANQARVNTEAFF. The CDR3 DNA reads TGTGCCAACCAGGCGCGAGTCAACACTGAAGCTTTCTTT.

Here the CDR3 DNA reads TGTGCCAGCAGTTACTCGATAGTTAACACTGAAGCTTTCTTT. It yields the protein CASSYSIVNTEAFF. This sequence joins TRBV6-5 and TRBJ1-1; D is uncertain. The V and J ends lost 0 bases and 2 bases respectively, with 7 bases between them. CDR1 MNHEY and CDR2 SVGAGI come from the germline V gene. The CDR3 is made up of 14 amino acids.

This sequence joins TRBV6-2 or TRBV6-3 and TRBJ2-1, with 8 nucleotides matching TRBD2. Per the germline V gene, CDR1 is MNHEY and CDR2 is SVGEGT. V shed 2 bases and J 2 bases; nucleotides not matched to a gene: 5. The CDR3 spans 16 residues. The CDR3 region is CASSYGREVAYNEQFF. The DNA for the CDR3 is TGTGCCAGCAGTTACGGGCGGGAGGTAGCCTACAATGAGCAGTTCTTC.

The rearrangement links TRBV12-3 or TRBV12-4 to TRBJ1-1; D is ambiguous. CDR3 length: 12 amino acids. Trimming removed 6 bases from V and 3 bases from J, with 8 bases in between. In DNA form, the CDR3 reads TGTGCCAGCAGGGGATGGGACACTGAAGCTTTCTTT. Translation gives CASRGWDTEAFF.

This chain connects TRBV20-1 to TRBJ2-1; no clear D. CDR1 DFQATT and CDR2 SNEGSKA come from the germline V gene (reference sequence). The CDR3 spans 14 residues. V was clipped by 3 bases and J by 3 bases, with 12 bases between them. In DNA, the CDR3 is TGCAGTGCTAGTCTCGATCCTTTCTACAATGAGCAGTTCTTC. This encodes CSASLDPFYNEQFF.

The V gene is TRBV7-2, the J gene TRBJ2-1; D unclear. Trimming removed 6 bases from V and 0 bases from J, with 6 bases in between. CDR1 is SGHTA and CDR2 is FQGNSA in the germline V gene. The CDR3 runs to 13 residues. CDR3 sequence: CASRLNSYNEQFF. CDR3 DNA: TGTGCCAGCAGGCTGAACTCCTACAATGAGCAGTTCTTC.

This chain connects TRBV28 to TRBJ1-6, with 7 bases that match TRBD1. The CDR3 extends over 15 amino acids. Germline CDR1 and CDR2: MDHEN and SYDVKM. The J segment lost 10 bases and the V segment lost 2 bases, leaving 8 bases of the junction unmatched. DNA of the CDR3: TGTGCCAGCAGTTTACACAGGGGTGGGGGATCACCCCTCCACTTT. It codes for CASSLHRGGGSPLHF.

The chain recombines TRBV4-1 with TRBJ2-1; D remains ambiguous. Germline CDR1 reads MGHRA; CDR2 reads YSYEKL. V gave up 0 bases and J gave up 6 bases, with 6 bases separating them. The CDR3 covers 13 residues. This CDR3 is CASSQEWGNEQFF. The CDR3 nucleotides are TGCGCCAGCAGCCAAGAATGGGGCAATGAGCAGTTCTTC.

The chain links TRBV18 to TRBJ2-2; 10 bases are a match to TRBD1. CDR1 is KGHSH, CDR2 LQKENI, per germline. This CDR3 region has 15 residues. Trimming at V came to 2 bases and at J to 4 bases, leaving 1 base not matched to a gene. The DNA of the CDR3 is TGTGCCAGCTCACCAGACAGGGGGCGCACCGGGGAGCTGTTTTTT. Its translation: CASSPDRGRTGELFF.

This rearrangement joins TRBV20-1 to TRBJ2-4; a weak D match, TRBD2 (5 bases). Germline V lookup: CDR1 DFQATT, CDR2 SNEGSKA (reference sequence). The CDR3 has 14 residues. DNA for the CDR3: TGCGGGAGTCGGGCGGGCAACCACAAAAACATTCAGTACTTC. It encodes CGSRAGNHKNIQYF.

The V gene is TRBV12-3 or TRBV12-4, the J gene TRBJ1-2; D not certain. V shed 5 bases and J shed 6 bases, with 13 bases lying between them. This CDR3 is 13 amino acids long. The CDR3 bases are TGTGCCAGCAGTCGAGGACGGATTGATGGCTACACCTTC. It yields the protein CASSRGRIDGYTF.

V and J are TRBV7-9 and TRBJ2-1, with D possibly matching TRBD1 (6 bases). Germline loops: CDR1 SEHNR, CDR2 FQNEAQ (reference sequence). Trimming took off 7 bases at V and 9 bases at J, with 16 bases between the two ends. The CDR3 spans 13 residues. CDR3 bases: TGTGCCAGCAACTCCGCAGGGGAGACTGAGCAGTTCTTC. Protein sequence: CASNSAGETEQFF.

The sample holds a few counts of this clonotype. The chain has TRBV29-1 and TRBJ1-2; D is ambiguous. This CDR3 spans 11 amino acids. The V end lost 0 bases, the J end lost 8 bases, and 7 bases lay between the germline ends. Germline V gives CDR1 SQVTM, CDR2 ANQGSEA. The CDR3 region is CSVEDPGGYTF. CDR3 in DNA: TGCAGCGTTGAAGATCCCGGGGGCTACACCTTC.

The CDR3 coding sequence is TGTGCCAGCAGCCCAACCAACTGGGGACAGGGGGCGTCCGGGGAGCTGTTTTTT. It translates to CASSPTNWGQGASGELFF. This chain uses TRBV13 with TRBJ2-2; TRBD1 aligns across 12 bases. Germline lookup yields CDR1 PRHDT and CDR2 FYEKMQ (reference sequence). Unmatched junction bases numbered 13, after V lost 5 bases and J lost 6 bases. CDR3 length: 18 residues.

The chain has TRBV6-4 and TRBJ2-3, with 7 nucleotides matching TRBD2. This CDR3 contains 15 residues. J gave up 4 bases and V 6 bases, and 10 bases lay outside the gene matches. CDR1 MRHNA and CDR2 SNTAGT come from the germline V gene. CDR3 bases: TGTGCCAGCAGGAGGGCGGGAGAGTGGGCAGATACGCAGTATTTT. This codes for CASRRAGEWADTQYF.

The chain carries TRBV28 and TRBJ2-7; D is uncertain. V was trimmed by 4 bases and J by 4 bases, leaving 5 bases between them. The length of the CDR3 is 11 residues. Germline V lookup: CDR1 MDHEN, CDR2 SYDVKM. As DNA, the CDR3 is TGTGCCAGCAGTTCCGAATACGAGCAGTACTTC. Translating it yields CASSSEYEQYF.

The chain couples TRBV20-1 to TRBJ1-2; D remains ambiguous. CDR1 and CDR2 from the germline V gene are DFQATT and SNEGSKA (reference sequence). CDR3 length: 12 residues. V was pared by 2 bases and J by 4 bases, with 8 bases between. The CDR3: CSARSTVYGYTF. Here the CDR3 DNA reads TGCAGTGCTAGATCTACGGTCTATGGCTACACCTTC.

J is TRBJ1-1 and V is TRBV20-1; no clear D gene. Germline CDR1 DFQATT, CDR2 SNEGSKA (reference sequence). Trimming stripped 6 bases from V and 1 base from J, with 6 bases between. The CDR3 length is 11 residues. The CDR3 sequence is CSAQKNTEAFF. CDR3 DNA: TGCAGTGCCCAAAAGAACACTGAAGCTTTCTTT.